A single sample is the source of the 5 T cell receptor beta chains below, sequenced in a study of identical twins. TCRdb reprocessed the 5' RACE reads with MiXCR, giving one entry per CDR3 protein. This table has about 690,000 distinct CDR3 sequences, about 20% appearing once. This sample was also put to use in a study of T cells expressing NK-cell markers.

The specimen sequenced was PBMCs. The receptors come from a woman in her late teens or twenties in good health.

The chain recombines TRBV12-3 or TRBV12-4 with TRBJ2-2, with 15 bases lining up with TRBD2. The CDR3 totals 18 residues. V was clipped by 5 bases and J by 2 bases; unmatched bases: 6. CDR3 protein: CASSGGLAGGKNTGELFF. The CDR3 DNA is TGTGCCAGCAGTGGGGGACTAGCGGGAGGTAAAAACACCGGGGAGCTGTTTTTT.

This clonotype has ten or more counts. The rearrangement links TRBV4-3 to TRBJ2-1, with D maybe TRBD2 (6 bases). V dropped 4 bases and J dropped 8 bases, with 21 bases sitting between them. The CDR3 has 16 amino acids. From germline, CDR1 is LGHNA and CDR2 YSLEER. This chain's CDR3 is CASSRWRVLNSDEQFF. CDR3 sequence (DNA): TGCGCCAGCAGCCGGTGGAGGGTACTGAACTCGGATGAGCAGTTCTTC.

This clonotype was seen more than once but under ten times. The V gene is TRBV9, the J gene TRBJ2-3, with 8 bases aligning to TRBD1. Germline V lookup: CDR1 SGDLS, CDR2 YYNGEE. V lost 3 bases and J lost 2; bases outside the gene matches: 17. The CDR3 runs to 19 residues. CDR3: CASSAEGRGRQIYTDTQYF. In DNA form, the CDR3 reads TGTGCCAGCAGCGCGGAGGGCAGGGGGCGGCAAATTTACACAGATACGCAGTATTTT. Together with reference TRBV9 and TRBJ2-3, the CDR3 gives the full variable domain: DSGVTQTPKHLITATGQRVTLRCSPRSGDLSVYWYQQSLDQGLQFLIQYYNGEERAKGNILERFSAQQFPDLHSELNLSSLELGDSALYFCASSAEGRGRQIYTDTQYFGPGTRLTVL.

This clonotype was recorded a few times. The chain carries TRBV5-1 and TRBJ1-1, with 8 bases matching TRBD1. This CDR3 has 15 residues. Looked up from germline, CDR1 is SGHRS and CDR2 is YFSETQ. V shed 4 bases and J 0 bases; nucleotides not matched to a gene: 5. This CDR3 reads CASSPTRGLNTEAFF. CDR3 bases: TGCGCCAGCAGCCCCACCAGGGGGCTGAACACTGAAGCTTTCTTT.

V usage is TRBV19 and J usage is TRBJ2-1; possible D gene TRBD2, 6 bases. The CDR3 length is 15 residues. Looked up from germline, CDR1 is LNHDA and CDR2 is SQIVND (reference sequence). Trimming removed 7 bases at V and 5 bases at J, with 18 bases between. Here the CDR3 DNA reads TGTGCCAGTAAGGTAGGAGGGATGTTTAACAATGAGCAGTTCTTC. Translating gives CASKVGGMFNNEQFF.